Sequencing of this T cell receptor beta chain was carried out in a study of blood T cell repertoires in COVID-19. Study details: PBMCs, B-cell-depleted T cells, or T cells provided the cDNA or gDNA that made up the material.

Looked up from germline, CDR1 is SGHDN and CDR2 is FVKESK. Trimming took 0 bases from V and 0 from J, leaving 15 bases between them. The CDR3 consists of 17 residues. Measured with immunoSEQ multiplex PCR; TCRdb has only the in-frame clones, and not every one. The sample records roughly 230,000 clones, over 70% being singletons. Sequencing was done on a sample of peripheral blood. This TCR was sampled from a man aged 35 to 55 with active or convalescent COVID-19. The chain couples TRBV14 to TRBJ2-7; D is perhaps TRBD1 (5 bases). The CDR3 DNA follows: TGTGCCAGCAGCCAAGACGGTTTGGGGCATAACTCCTACGAGCAGTACTTC. It translates to CASSQDGLGHNSYEQYF.